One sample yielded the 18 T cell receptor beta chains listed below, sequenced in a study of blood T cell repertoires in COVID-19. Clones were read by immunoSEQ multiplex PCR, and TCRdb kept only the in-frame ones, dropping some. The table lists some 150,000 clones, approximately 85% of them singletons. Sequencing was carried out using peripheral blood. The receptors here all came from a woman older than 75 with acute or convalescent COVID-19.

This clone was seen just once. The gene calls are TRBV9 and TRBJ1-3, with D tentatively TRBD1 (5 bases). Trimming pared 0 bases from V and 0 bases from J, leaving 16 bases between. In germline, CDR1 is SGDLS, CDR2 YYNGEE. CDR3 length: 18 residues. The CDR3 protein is CASSVAGGVSPSGNTIYF. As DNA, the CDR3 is TGTGCCAGCAGCGTAGCTGGAGGGGTCTCGCCCTCTGGAAACACCATATATTTT.

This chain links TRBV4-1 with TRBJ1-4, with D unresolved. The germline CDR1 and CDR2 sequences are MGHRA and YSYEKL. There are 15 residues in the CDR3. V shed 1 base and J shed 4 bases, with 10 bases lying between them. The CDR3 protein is CASSQVGLYNEKLFF. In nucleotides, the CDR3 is TGCGCCAGCAGCCAAGTAGGACTCTATAATGAAAAACTGTTTTTT.

The CDR3 sequence is CASSLLGVSYNEQFF. For the CDR3, the DNA is TGTGCCAGCAGCTTGTTAGGGGTCTCCTACAATGAGCAGTTCTTC. The chain links TRBV5-4 to TRBJ2-1; weak D call: TRBD1 (5 bases). V gave up 1 base and J gave up 0 bases, with 8 bases separating them. Germline V CDR1 and CDR2: SGHNT, YYREEE (reference sequence). The CDR3 is made up of 15 amino acids.

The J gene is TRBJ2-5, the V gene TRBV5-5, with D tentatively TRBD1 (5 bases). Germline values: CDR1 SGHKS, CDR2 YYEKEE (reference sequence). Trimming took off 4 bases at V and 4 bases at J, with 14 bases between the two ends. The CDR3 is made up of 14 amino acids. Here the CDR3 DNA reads TGTGCCAGCAGCAGAAGGGCAGGGCGAGAGACCCAGTACTTC. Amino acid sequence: CASSRRAGRETQYF. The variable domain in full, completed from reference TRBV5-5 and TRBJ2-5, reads DAGVTQSPTHLIKTRGQQVTLRCSPISGHKSVSWYQQVLGQGPQFIFQYYEKEERGRGNFPDRFSARQFPNYSSELNVNALLLGDSALYLCASSRRAGRETQYFGPGTRLLVL.

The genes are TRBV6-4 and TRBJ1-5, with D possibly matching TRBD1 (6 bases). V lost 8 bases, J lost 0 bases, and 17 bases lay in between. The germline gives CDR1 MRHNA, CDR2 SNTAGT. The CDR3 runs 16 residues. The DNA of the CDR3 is TGTGCCAGCCTTGGGACACACTTCCATAGCAATCAGCCCCAGCATTTT. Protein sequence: CASLGTHFHSNQPQHF.

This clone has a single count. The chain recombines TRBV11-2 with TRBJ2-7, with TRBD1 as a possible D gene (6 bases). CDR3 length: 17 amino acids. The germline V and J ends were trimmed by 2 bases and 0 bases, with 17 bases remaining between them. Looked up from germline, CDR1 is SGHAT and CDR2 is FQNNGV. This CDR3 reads CASSLTAGVLVSYEQYF. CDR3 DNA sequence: TGTGCCAGCAGCTTAACCGCAGGGGTACTCGTCTCCTACGAGCAGTACTTC.

Here the CDR3 reads CASTNRQGIWETQYF. The CDR3 DNA is TGCGCCAGCACCAATCGACAGGGGATCTGGGAGACCCAGTACTTC. The chain couples TRBV5-1 to TRBJ2-5; 8 nucleotides agree with TRBD1. V trimming: 6 bases; J trimming: 5 bases; junction bases outside the gene matches: 12. Germline V lookup: CDR1 SGHRS, CDR2 YFSETQ. The CDR3 sequence is 15 residues long.

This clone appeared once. The CDR3 nucleotides read TGTGCCAGCAGTCCCCCGGTCGAGAGGGAGCAGTTCTTC. This gives the protein CASSPPVEREQFF. The chain employs TRBV27 and TRBJ2-1; D unclear. Germline CDR1 is MNHEY and CDR2 is SMNVEV (reference sequence). The CDR3 loop spans 13 amino acids. Between the trimmed V and J ends, which lost 5 bases and 10 bases, there was a span of 15 bases.

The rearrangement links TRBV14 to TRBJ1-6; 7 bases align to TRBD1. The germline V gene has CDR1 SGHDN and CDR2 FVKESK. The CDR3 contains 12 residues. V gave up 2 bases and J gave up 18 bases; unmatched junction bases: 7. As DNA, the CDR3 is TGTGCCAGCAGCCAATTTCCGACAGGGCCCCACTTT. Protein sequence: CASSQFPTGPHF.

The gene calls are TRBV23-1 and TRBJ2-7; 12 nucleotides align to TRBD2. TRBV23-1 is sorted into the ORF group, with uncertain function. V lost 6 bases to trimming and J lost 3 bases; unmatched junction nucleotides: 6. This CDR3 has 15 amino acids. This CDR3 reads CASSHRTSGIYEQYF. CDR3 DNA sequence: TGCGCCAGCAGCCACCGGACTAGCGGGATCTACGAGCAGTACTTC.

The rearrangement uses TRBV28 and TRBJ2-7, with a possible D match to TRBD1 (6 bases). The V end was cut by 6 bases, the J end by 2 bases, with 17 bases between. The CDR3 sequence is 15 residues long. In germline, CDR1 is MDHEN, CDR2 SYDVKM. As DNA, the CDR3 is TGTGCCAGCAGAAACCAGGGGACGGTAGCCTACGAGCAGTACTTC. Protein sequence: CASRNQGTVAYEQYF.

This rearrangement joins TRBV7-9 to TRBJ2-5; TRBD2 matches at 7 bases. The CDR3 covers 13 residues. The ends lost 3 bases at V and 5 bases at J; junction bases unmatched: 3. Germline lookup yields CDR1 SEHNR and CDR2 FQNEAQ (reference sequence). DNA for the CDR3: TGTGCCAGCAGCTTCGGGGGAGGGGAGACCCAGTACTTC. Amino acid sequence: CASSFGGGETQYF.

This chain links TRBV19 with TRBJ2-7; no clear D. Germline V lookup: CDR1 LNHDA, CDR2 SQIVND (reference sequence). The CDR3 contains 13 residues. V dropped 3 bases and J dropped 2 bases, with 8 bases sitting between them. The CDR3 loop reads CASSIQATYEQYF. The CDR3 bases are TGTGCCAGTAGTATCCAGGCGACCTACGAGCAGTACTTC. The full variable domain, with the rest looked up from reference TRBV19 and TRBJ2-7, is DGGITQSPKYLFRKEGQNVTLSCEQNLNHDAMYWYRQDPGQGLRLIYYSQIVNDFQKGDIAEGYSVSREKKESFPLTVTSAQKNPTAFYLCASSIQATYEQYFGPGTRLTVT.

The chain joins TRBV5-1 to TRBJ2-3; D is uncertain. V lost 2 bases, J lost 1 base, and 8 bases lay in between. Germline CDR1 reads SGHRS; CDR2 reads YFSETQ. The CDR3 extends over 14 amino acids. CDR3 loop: CASSFPGRTDTQYF. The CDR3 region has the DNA TGCGCCAGCAGCTTCCCAGGTCGCACAGATACGCAGTATTTT. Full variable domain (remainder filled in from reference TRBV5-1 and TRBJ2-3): KAGVTQTPRYLIKTRGQQVTLSCSPISGHRSVSWYQQTPGQGLQFLFEYFSETQRNKGNFPGRFSGRQFSNSRSEMNVSTLELGDSALYLCASSFPGRTDTQYFGPGTRLTVL.

The CDR3 nucleotides are TGTGCCAGCAGCCGCCGGACTCAAGAGACCCAGTACTTC. Translation: CASSRRTQETQYF. The chain combines TRBV14 with TRBJ2-5; a weak D match, TRBD2 (5 bases). Germline values: CDR1 SGHDN, CDR2 FVKESK. Trimming removed 4 bases from V and 2 bases from J, with 8 bases in between. This CDR3 comprises 13 residues.

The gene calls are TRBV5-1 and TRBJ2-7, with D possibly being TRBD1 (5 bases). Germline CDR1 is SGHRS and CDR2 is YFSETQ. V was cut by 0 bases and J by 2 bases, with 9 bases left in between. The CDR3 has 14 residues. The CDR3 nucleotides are TGCGCCAGCAGCTTGGTAAAGGGGACCTACGAGCAGTACTTC. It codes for CASSLVKGTYEQYF.

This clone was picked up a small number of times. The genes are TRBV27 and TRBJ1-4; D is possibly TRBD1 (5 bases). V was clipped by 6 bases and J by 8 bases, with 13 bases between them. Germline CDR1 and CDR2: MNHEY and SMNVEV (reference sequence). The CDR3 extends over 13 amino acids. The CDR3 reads CASRDRPEEKLFF. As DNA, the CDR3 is TGTGCCAGCAGAGACAGACCGGAGGAAAAACTGTTTTTT. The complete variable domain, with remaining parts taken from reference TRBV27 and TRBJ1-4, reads EAQVTQNPRYLITVTGKKLTVTCSQNMNHEYMSWYRQDPGLGLRQIYYSMNVEVTDKGDVPEGYKVSRKEKRNFPLILESPSPNQTSLYFCASRDRPEEKLFFGSGTQLSVL.

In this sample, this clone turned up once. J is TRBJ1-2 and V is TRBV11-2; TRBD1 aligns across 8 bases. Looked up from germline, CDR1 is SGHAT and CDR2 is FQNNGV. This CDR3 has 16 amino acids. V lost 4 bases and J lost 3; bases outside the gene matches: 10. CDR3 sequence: CASSSSRRGLDYGYTF. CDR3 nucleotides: TGTGCCAGCAGCTCATCTCGCAGGGGGCTAGACTATGGCTACACCTTC.